This record concerns one TCR beta chain sequence. The record originates from a study of blood T cell repertoires in COVID-19. Study overall: Collection of acute and convalescent COVID-19 samples took place in the United States, Italy and Spain.

Losses at the gene ends were 6 bases for V and 2 bases for J; bases not matched to a gene: 15. The germline V gene encodes CDR1 KGHSH and CDR2 LQKENI. The CDR3 is 17 amino acids. Authors' analysis steps: Amplifying reference gene primers gave estimates of nucleated cell counts. The table came from immunoSEQ multiplex PCR; TCRdb's copy has only in-frame clones and leaves some out. V and J calls plus clone size are reproduced from that table; the DNA served to infer D and trimming. The table shows 110,000 to 150,000 clones, with over 75% occurring only once. This chain links TRBV18 with TRBJ1-2; TRBD1 matches at 7 bases. This TCR was sampled from a man between 45 and 60 years old with acute or convalescent COVID-19. Input material: peripheral blood. The CDR3 sequence is CASSWIEGQHSNYGYTF. In DNA, the CDR3 is TGTGCCAGCTCTTGGATTGAGGGACAGCACTCAAACTATGGCTACACCTTC.